Following are 18 T cell receptor beta chains from one sample sequenced in a study of identical twins. In TCRdb, the 5' RACE reads were re-called with MiXCR into one record per CDR3 protein. The sample lists 200,000 to 250,000 distinct CDR3 sequences; 5.5% to 8% were seen once. These same data were also listed under a study on yellow fever vaccine responses in identical twins.

The sequenced material came from memory (CD45RO+) T cells sorted from blood. All receptors come from a young woman in good health.

The chain is built from TRBV15 and TRBJ1-2; TRBD1 might be the D (5 bases). CDR3 length equals 15 residues. Germline CDR1 reads LNHNV; CDR2 reads YYDKDF (reference sequence). Trimming removed 0 bases at V and 8 bases at J, with 16 bases between. CDR3 sequence (DNA): TGTGCCACCAGCAGAGAATCGGGACCCCCGGGGGGCTACACCTTC. Translated: CATSRESGPPGGYTF.

This clonotype was detected ten times or more. The rearrangement links TRBV7-7 to TRBJ1-5; D unclear. Germline CDR1 SSHAT, CDR2 FNYEAQ (reference sequence). The length of the CDR3 is 11 residues. V lost 11 bases to trimming and J lost 12 bases, with 17 bases between them. The CDR3 sequence is CAVGTPRGQHF. The CDR3 DNA follows: TGTGCCGTGGGAACACCCCGGGGCCAGCATTTT. The whole variable domain, remainder taken from reference TRBV7-7 and TRBJ1-5, is GAGVSQSPRYKVTKRGQDVTLRCDPISSHATLYWYQQALGQGPEFLTYFNYEAQPDKSGLPSDRFSAERPEGSISTLTIQRTEQRDSAMYRCAVGTPRGQHFGDGTRLSIL.

This clonotype was counted many times. This chain uses TRBV5-1 with TRBJ2-7, with a weak D call TRBD2 (6 bases). The germline V gene has CDR1 SGHRS and CDR2 YFSETQ. V gave up 0 bases and J gave up 4 bases, with 20 bases separating them. The CDR3 spans 17 residues. The CDR3 DNA follows: TGCGCCAGCAGCTTGGCCGGTAGGGCGGGAAACTTGTACGAGCAGTACTTC. It encodes CASSLAGRAGNLYEQYF.

The CDR3 DNA sequence: TGCAGTGCTTTCGAGGTGGCGCAGCCCCAGCATTTT. It yields the protein CSAFEVAQPQHF. The chain is built from TRBV20-1 and TRBJ1-5; D remains unclear. The V end was cut by 5 bases, the J end by 7 bases, with 12 bases between. This CDR3 is built from 12 residues. Germline loops: CDR1 DFQATT, CDR2 SNEGSKA (reference sequence).

This clonotype has only a few counts. This chain uses TRBV6-1 with TRBJ2-1; 12 bases agree with TRBD2. V dropped 4 bases and J dropped 4; count of bases not matched to a gene: 2. Germline V CDR1 and CDR2: MNHNS, SASEGT. This CDR3 is 15 amino acids long. The CDR3 bases are TGTGCCAGCAGTGCTAGCGGGGGGGGATACAATGAGCAGTTCTTC. Translation gives CASSASGGGYNEQFF.

This clonotype showed up many times. The rearrangement joins TRBV12-3 or TRBV12-4 to TRBJ2-3; D possibly corresponds to TRBD2 (5 bases). Trimming took 7 bases from V and 0 from J, leaving 23 bases between them. This CDR3 comprises 18 residues. In DNA, the CDR3 is TGTGCCAGCACCCCTCTCCCGGGGTCCTCTTCTAGCACAGATACGCAGTATTTT. Translating it yields CASTPLPGSSSSTDTQYF.

The chain carries TRBV5-1 and TRBJ2-1; D possibly corresponds to TRBD2 (7 bases). Trimming shortened V by 0 bases and J by 4 bases, and 17 bases separated the two germline ends. CDR3 length equals 17 residues. Looked up from germline, CDR1 is SGHRS and CDR2 is YFSETQ. CDR3 DNA sequence: TGCGCCAGCAGCTTGGTGGGGGGGCGGGGGACATACAATGAGCAGTTCTTC. Protein: CASSLVGGRGTYNEQFF.

This clonotype has at least ten counts. The chain combines TRBV10-3 with TRBJ1-2; perhaps TRBD1 as D (5 bases). Germline CDR1 reads ENHRY; CDR2 reads SYGVKD. There are 13 residues in the CDR3. V was clipped by 10 bases and J by 6 bases, with 18 bases between them. The CDR3 DNA sequence: TGTGCCACCGACTTAGGGACCGAAAATGGCTACACCTTC. As protein: CATDLGTENGYTF.

The chain joins TRBV4-2 to TRBJ2-2; tentatively, D is TRBD1 (6 bases). Between the trimmed V and J ends, which lost 1 base and 0 bases, there was a span of 15 bases. Germline V gene data show CDR1 as LGHNA and CDR2 as YNFKEQ. This CDR3 region has 18 residues. This chain's CDR3 is CASSQVWGRIPNTGELFF. The DNA for the CDR3 is TGTGCCAGCAGCCAAGTTTGGGGGCGGATACCGAACACCGGGGAGCTGTTTTTT.

This clonotype has more than one count but fewer than ten. The chain uses TRBV5-5 and TRBJ2-1; a weak D match, TRBD1 (6 bases). CDR3 length equals 13 residues. The germline gives CDR1 SGHKS, CDR2 YYEKEE (reference sequence). V was shortened by 0 bases and J by 8 bases, with 9 bases between the two germline ends. DNA of the CDR3: TGTGCCAGCAGCTTGGTTGGGGGCTATGAGCAGTTCTTC. Encoded protein: CASSLVGGYEQFF.

This clonotype came up many times. In DNA, the CDR3 is TGCGCCAGCAGAGATTTCAGCGGGACCAATGAGCAGTTCTTC. Amino acid sequence: CASRDFSGTNEQFF. The chain is built from TRBV5-1 and TRBJ2-1; 7 positions match TRBD2. Germline assignment: CDR1 SGHRS and CDR2 YFSETQ. The CDR3 length is 14 residues. The J segment lost 6 bases and the V segment lost 5 bases, leaving 8 bases of the junction unmatched.

The chain links TRBV7-9 to TRBJ2-5; D perhaps matches TRBD2 (7 bases). V was pared by 0 bases and J by 4 bases, with 15 bases between. CDR3 length: 16 amino acids. Germline V gives CDR1 SEHNR, CDR2 FQNEAQ (reference sequence). CDR3 coding DNA: TGTGCCAGCAGCTTAGCCGCGGGGGCCGCTGGAGAGACCCAGTACTTC. It encodes CASSLAAGAAGETQYF.

A remark on this clonotype: A much larger clone differs from this one at a single base, so this may be a read error. V gene TRBV5-1 combines with J gene TRBJ2-1; no firm D call. CDR3 size: 14 residues. Germline CDR1 reads SGHRS; CDR2 reads YFSETQ. The CDR3: CVSSLETPGNEQFF. In nucleotides, the CDR3 is TGCGTCAGCAGCTTGGAGACCCCCGGCAATGAGCAGTTCTTC.

V usage is TRBV6-1 and J usage is TRBJ2-3; maybe TRBD2 (7 bases). This CDR3 contains 15 residues. Germline V gene data show CDR1 as MNHNS and CDR2 as SASEGT. V lost 4 bases to trimming and J lost 2 bases, with 13 bases between them. The CDR3 bases are TGTGCCAGCAGTGTGGCGGGGGCCCTCACAGATACGCAGTATTTT. This sequence encodes CASSVAGALTDTQYF.

The gene calls are TRBV10-1 and TRBJ1-6, with D uncertain. Trimming took off 2 bases at V and 8 bases at J, with 10 bases between the two ends. CDR3 length: 14 amino acids. Germline V gives CDR1 WNHNN, CDR2 SYGVQD (reference sequence). CDR3 sequence reads: CASSERVEDSPLHF. The CDR3 DNA reads TGCGCCAGCAGTGAGAGAGTTGAGGATTCACCCCTCCACTTT.

This clonotype was observed at least ten times. The chain carries TRBV5-6 and TRBJ2-1; D unresolved. The CDR3 has 15 residues. The germline V gene has CDR1 SGHDT and CDR2 YYEEEE. The V end was cut by 0 bases, the J end by 6 bases, with 13 bases between. CDR3 amino acids: CASSLGPSLGNEQFF. Here the CDR3 DNA reads TGTGCCAGCAGCTTGGGGCCATCCTTGGGCAATGAGCAGTTCTTC.

This clonotype was counted a few times. This CDR3 reads CSARRGNTGELFF. The CDR3 region has the DNA TGCAGTGCTAGAAGGGGAAACACCGGGGAGCTGTTTTTT. This chain uses TRBV20-1 with TRBJ2-2, with a possible D match to TRBD1 (5 bases). The CDR3 has 13 residues. In germline, CDR1 is DFQATT, CDR2 SNEGSKA (reference sequence). With 2 bases removed from V and 2 bases from J, the gap between germline ends came to 6 bases.

J is TRBJ2-1 and V is TRBV6-4, with 12 nucleotides matching TRBD2. The CDR3 spans 16 residues. Per germline, CDR1 MRHNA and CDR2 SNTAGT. With V trimmed by 5 bases and J by 8 bases, 10 bases remained unmatched. DNA for the CDR3: TGTGCCAGCAGTAAAACCGTGACTAGCGGGAGTTATGAGCAGTTCTTC. Its translation: CASSKTVTSGSYEQFF.